The present T cell receptor beta chain was sequenced within a study of T-cell reconstitution after alpha-beta-depleted transplantation in children. Germline V lookup: CDR1 MNHEY, CDR2 SVGAGI. The CDR3 spans 14 residues. V lost 7 bases to trimming and J lost 2 bases; unmatched junction nucleotides: 5. The library targeted TCRbeta and was prepared with unique molecular identifiers. TCRdb re-called the PCR reads with MiXCR, one entry per CDR3 protein. The profile covers a few hundred thousand distinct CDR3 sequences, with about a tenth appearing a single time and 2% to 3% taken by the ten largest. This receptor was obtained from a human donor who donated a stem cell graft to a child with acute lymphoblastic leukemia. The specimen comprised PBMCs from the stem cell graft donor, sampled from the stem cell graft. This chain joins TRBV6-5 and TRBJ2-1; 7 positions agree with TRBD2. The CDR3 protein is CASKGTTTYNEQFF. CDR3 in DNA: TGTGCCAGCAAGGGGACTACAACCTACAATGAGCAGTTCTTC.